This T cell receptor (beta chain) emerged from a study of response to subunit inactivated influenza vaccine. TCRdb processed the RT-PCR reads anew with MiXCR; each CDR3 protein has one entry. The sample comprises 530,000 or so distinct CDR3 sequences, roughly 27% of which are singletons, and around 2% rests with the top ten. Study-wide results and limits: The authors offered the suggestion that each seasonal influenza vaccination recruits few new T cells.

This clonotype was observed a few times. Its antigen is unidentified. The CDR3 runs to 14 residues. V lost 4 bases to trimming and J lost 0 bases, with 9 bases between them. In germline, CDR1 is MNHNS, CDR2 SASEGT. Specimen: CD4+ T cells sorted from PBMCs, collected 5 days after vaccination. The origin of this receptor is a man between 45 and 60 years old who received an inactivated influenza vaccine. This chain links TRBV6-1 with TRBJ1-1; unclear D gene. The DNA for the CDR3 is TGTGCCAGCAGTGTTCGAACATTGAACACTGAAGCTTTCTTT. Translating gives CASSVRTLNTEAFF.